This T cell receptor (beta chain) was recovered during a study of blood T cell repertoires in COVID-19. This clone was detected only a few times. Followed longitudinally, the Seattle patients had been enrolled during active infection. As processed by the authors: The assay estimated nucleated cells by amplifying reference gene primers. Using immunoSEQ multiplex PCR, the repertoire was profiled, and TCRdb retains in-frame clones only, with some absent. That table gives V, J and clone size, and the DNA gave D and trimming. The table shows approximately 390,000 clones, with around 87% occurring only once. Per germline, CDR1 DFQATT and CDR2 SNEGSKA (reference sequence). The CDR3 covers 11 residues. Trimming pared 3 bases from V and 7 bases from J, leaving 9 bases between.

V is TRBV20-1 and J is TRBJ1-2, with D unclear. Sample: peripheral blood. The receptor's source is a woman aged 55-70 years with COVID-19, enrolled during active disease. The CDR3 is CSAREISGYTF. DNA for the CDR3: TGCAGTGCTAGGGAGATAAGTGGCTACACCTTC.